These 4 T cell receptor beta chains originate from one sample sequenced in a study of OX40 agonist ivuxolimab in advanced cancers. Profiling relied on immunoSEQ multiplex PCR, and the TCRdb table lists in-frame clones only, not all of them. The table shows 77,000 or so clones, with about 90% occurring only once. Source: CD4+ or CD8+ T cells sorted from blood, taken in a trial of the OX40 agonist ivuxolimab. Receptors were obtained from an adult with an advanced solid tumor such as melanoma, head and neck, liver or kidney cancer.

Here the CDR3 DNA reads TGTGCCAGCAGCTCTGGCAGGGGTATAGAAAAACTGTTTTTT. Translating it yields CASSSGRGIEKLFF. V and J are TRBV7-9 and TRBJ1-4, with a tentative D call TRBD1 (6 bases). Trimming removed 4 bases at V and 8 bases at J, with 14 bases between. The CDR3 length is 14 residues. Germline lookup yields CDR1 SEHNR and CDR2 FQNEAQ (reference sequence).

The CDR3 here is CSVRPGEGDTQYF. In DNA form, the CDR3 reads TGCAGCGTTCGGCCGGGGGAGGGGGATACGCAGTATTTT. V is TRBV29-1 and J is TRBJ2-3, with 7 nucleotides matching TRBD2. The J segment lost 6 bases and the V segment lost 5 bases, leaving 8 bases of the junction unmatched. CDR1 SQVTM and CDR2 ANQGSEA come from the germline V gene. The CDR3 totals 13 residues.

The V gene is TRBV19, the J gene TRBJ1-1; 8 nucleotides align to TRBD1. Trimming took 5 bases from V and 8 from J; bases not matched to a gene: 10. Germline CDR1 LNHDA, CDR2 SQIVND (reference sequence). The CDR3 extends over 14 amino acids. This CDR3 is CASSQQGAITEAFF. The CDR3 bases are TGTGCCAGTAGTCAGCAGGGGGCGATTACAGAAGCTTTCTTT.

This chain joins TRBV5-6 and TRBJ1-3; possibly TRBD1 for D (5 bases). Germline assignment: CDR1 SGHDT and CDR2 YYEEEE. Deletions cut 1 base from V and 4 bases from J, with 15 bases between. The CDR3 contains 16 residues. In DNA, the CDR3 is TGTGCCAGCAGCTTGCGGCTCAGAGGGGTCGGAAACACCATATATTTT. As protein: CASSLRLRGVGNTIYF. Drawing the rest from reference TRBV5-6 and TRBJ1-3, the complete variable domain is DAGVTQSPTHLIKTRGQQVTLRCSPKSGHDTVSWYQQALGQGPQFIFQYYEEEERQRGNFPDRFSGHQFPNYSSELNVNALLLGDSALYLCASSLRLRGVGNTIYFGEGSWLTVV.